Following are 30 T cell receptor beta chains from one sample sequenced in a study of molecular identifiers for immune sequencing clone quantification. TCRdb redid the calling of the PCR reads with MiXCR, one entry per CDR3 protein. Of more than 550,000 distinct CDR3 sequences listed, roughly 27% are singletons. Sequenced material: naive CD8+ T cells from blood, with Jurkat cell RNA spiked in. The subset here: FACS-sorted CD8+CD4-CCR7+CD45RA+ naive T cells. The receptors derive from a human donor in good health. Some libraries in this study had Jurkat cell RNA spiked in.

This clonotype came up many times. The chain joins TRBV24-1 to TRBJ1-1; 9 positions match TRBD1. The V segment lost 4 bases and the J segment 3 bases; nucleotides outside the gene matches: 5. Germline V gene lookup returns CDR1 KGHDR and CDR2 SFDVKD. This CDR3 has 15 amino acids. In nucleotides, the CDR3 is TGTGCCACCAGTGACGGGGGACAGGGCCACACTGAAGCTTTCTTT. This gives the protein CATSDGGQGHTEAFF.

This clonotype was seen a single time. This may be a read error, as it is one base from a much larger clone. This rearrangement joins TRBV20-1 to TRBJ2-7; perhaps TRBD1 as D (5 bases). From germline, CDR1 is DFQATT and CDR2 SNEGSKA (reference sequence). The CDR3 is 13 residues long. The germline V and J ends were trimmed by 3 bases and 2 bases, with 11 bases remaining between them. The CDR3 spells CSASWGNPYEQYF. The CDR3 DNA is TGCAGTGCTAGTTGGGGCAACCCCTACGAGCAGTACTTC.

The chain employs TRBV29-1 and TRBJ2-7; TRBD2 aligns across 14 bases. This CDR3 region has 14 residues. Germline CDR1 is SQVTM and CDR2 is ANQGSEA. V dropped 6 bases and J dropped 6; count of bases not matched to a gene: 7. In nucleotides, the CDR3 is TGCAGCGTGGTGGGACTAGCGGGGGACAGCGAGCAGTACTTC. Translation gives CSVVGLAGDSEQYF.

This chain connects TRBV5-8 to TRBJ2-7, with D maybe TRBD1 (6 bases). V was shortened by 0 bases and J by 3 bases, with 16 bases between the two germline ends. This CDR3 comprises 16 residues. Per the germline V gene, CDR1 is SGHTS and CDR2 is YDEGEE. The CDR3 spells CASSLGTVLFGYEQYF. CDR3 DNA sequence: TGTGCCAGCAGCTTGGGGACAGTCCTATTCGGCTACGAGCAGTACTTC.

This clonotype was found a few times. This chain connects TRBV5-5 to TRBJ2-7; 9 nucleotides agree with TRBD2. V gave up 4 bases and J gave up 1 base; unmatched junction bases: 9. This CDR3 has 16 amino acids. Germline CDR1 and CDR2: SGHKS and YYEKEE (reference sequence). The CDR3 is CASSPLSGRWSYEQYF. As DNA, the CDR3 is TGTGCCAGCAGCCCCTTGAGCGGGAGGTGGTCCTACGAGCAGTACTTC.

This clonotype was picked up many times. V usage is TRBV4-1 and J usage is TRBJ2-7; a possible D gene is TRBD1 (6 bases). Germline values: CDR1 MGHRA, CDR2 YSYEKL. The V and J ends lost 0 bases and 0 bases respectively, with 9 bases between them. The CDR3 contains 15 residues. The DNA of the CDR3 is TGCGCCAGCAGCCAAGATACAGGGAGCTCCTACGAGCAGTACTTC. Encoded protein: CASSQDTGSSYEQYF.

The chain couples TRBV3-1 to TRBJ1-5; TRBD1 matches 8 bases. Germline lookup yields CDR1 LGHDT and CDR2 YNNKEL (reference sequence). Trimming at V came to 4 bases and at J to 5 bases, leaving 7 bases not matched to a gene. The CDR3 sequence is 15 residues long. The CDR3 region has the DNA TGTGCCAGCAGCCCCGAGGGACAGGCGGATCAGCCCCAGCATTTT. The encoded protein is CASSPEGQADQPQHF.

In the case of this clonotype: This may stem from a read error, because a much larger clone lies one nucleotide away. This chain connects TRBV27 to TRBJ2-7, with TRBD2 matching over 9 bases. The CDR3 is 12 amino acids. CDR1 and CDR2 from the germline V gene are MNHEY and SMNVEV (reference sequence). The DNA of the CDR3 is TGTGCCTGCAGCGGGGGGCTCTACGAGCAGTACTTC. Its protein product is CACSGGLYEQYF.

The table lists this clonotype with many counts. The chain uses TRBV6-5 and TRBJ2-7; 7 nucleotides agree with TRBD1. V was pared by 6 bases and J by 2 bases, with 7 bases of the junction left unmatched. The germline gives CDR1 MNHEY, CDR2 SVGAGI. The CDR3 is 14 residues long. The CDR3 reads CASRIGGAAYEQYF. As DNA, the CDR3 is TGTGCCAGCAGAATAGGGGGCGCAGCCTACGAGCAGTACTTC.

Ten or more counts support this clonotype. J is TRBJ2-7 and V is TRBV20-1; 7 positions agree with TRBD2. The J segment lost 3 bases and the V segment lost 0 bases, leaving 5 bases of the junction unmatched. The CDR3 consists of 14 residues. CDR1 and CDR2 (germline): DFQATT, SNEGSKA (reference sequence). The CDR3, as DNA: TGCAGTGCTAGAGATTGGGCTAGCGGCTACGAGCAGTACTTC. Translation: CSARDWASGYEQYF.

At least ten counts were recorded for this clonotype. The chain carries TRBV6-2 or TRBV6-3 and TRBJ1-2; no firm D call. The CDR3 consists of 12 residues. The germline CDR1 and CDR2 sequences are MNHEY and SVGEGT. V was trimmed by 2 bases and J by 4 bases, leaving 5 bases between them. CDR3 nucleotides: TGTGCCAGCAGTTACGGAGGCTATGGCTACACCTTC. This sequence encodes CASSYGGYGYTF.

Concerning this clonotype: This may arise from a read error, as a much more abundant clone is one base away. The V and J genes are TRBV7-2 and TRBJ2-1; the D gene could be TRBD1 or TRBD2 (5 bases each). This CDR3 comprises 14 residues. From germline, CDR1 is SGHTA and CDR2 FQGNSA. Trimming left V 3 bases short and J 6 bases short, with 12 bases between. The CDR3 loop reads CASSFRGYGNEQFF. The DNA for the CDR3 is TGTGCCAGCAGCTTCCGGGGCTATGGCAATGAGCAGTTCTTC.

This clonotype has at least ten counts. V is TRBV5-4 and J is TRBJ1-1, with 9 bases identical to TRBD1. Germline CDR1 SGHNT, CDR2 YYREEE (reference sequence). The CDR3 runs to 14 residues. Trimming at V came to 4 bases and at J to 4 bases, leaving 5 bases not matched to a gene. In nucleotides, the CDR3 is TGTGCCAGCAGCCCCCTGGACAGGGGCACTGAAGCTTTCTTT. This sequence encodes CASSPLDRGTEAFF.

J is TRBJ2-1 and V is TRBV28, with 11 bases identical to TRBD2. Losses at the gene ends were 6 bases for V and 2 bases for J; bases not matched to a gene: 9. The CDR3 covers 17 residues. Germline CDR1 is MDHEN and CDR2 is SYDVKM. This chain's CDR3 is CASSPRGLADAYNEQFF. The DNA of the CDR3 is TGTGCCAGCAGCCCACGGGGACTAGCGGACGCCTACAATGAGCAGTTCTTC. The whole variable domain, filled in from reference TRBV28 and TRBJ2-1, reads DVKVTQSSRYLVKRTGEKVFLECVQDMDHENMFWYRQDPGLGLRLIYFSYDVKMKEKGDIPEGYSVSREKKERFSLILESASTNQTSMYLCASSPRGLADAYNEQFFGPGTRLTVL.

This clonotype came up many times. The chain employs TRBV29-1 and TRBJ2-7; D may be TRBD2 (5 bases). Germline loops: CDR1 SQVTM, CDR2 ANQGSEA. This CDR3 is built from 13 residues. The germline V and J ends were trimmed by 6 bases and 3 bases, with 15 bases remaining between them. Here the CDR3 reads CSVGPGFIYEQYF. DNA for the CDR3: TGCAGCGTGGGCCCGGGGTTTATCTACGAGCAGTACTTC.

This clonotype was picked up many times. The chain recombines TRBV7-2 with TRBJ2-1; 9 nucleotides align to TRBD2. Germline assignment: CDR1 SGHTA and CDR2 FQGNSA. This CDR3 is built from 13 residues. The V gene end was trimmed by 1 base and the J gene end by 13 bases; junction bases not matched to a gene: 5. The CDR3 sequence is CASSLVVAGDQFF. The CDR3, as DNA: TGTGCCAGCAGCTTAGTGGTAGCGGGGGATCAGTTCTTC.

The chain carries TRBV24-1 and TRBJ1-5; TRBD1 is a possible D gene (5 bases). Trimming left V 4 bases short and J 6 bases short, with 15 bases between. The CDR3 has 15 amino acids. Germline loops: CDR1 KGHDR, CDR2 SFDVKD. The CDR3 bases are TGTGCCACCAGTGACTCCGGGACGACTGTTCAGCCCCAGCATTTT. Translation gives CATSDSGTTVQPQHF.

This clonotype was recorded at least ten times. V usage is TRBV7-9 and J usage is TRBJ2-3; 8 nucleotides match TRBD1. V lost 5 bases, J lost 2 bases, and 3 bases stayed unmatched. This CDR3 comprises 14 residues. Per germline, CDR1 SEHNR and CDR2 FQNEAQ (reference sequence). CDR3 nucleotide sequence: TGTGCCAGCAGCCTGGACAGGGCCACAGATACGCAGTATTTT. Protein: CASSLDRATDTQYF.

This clonotype appeared many times. V is TRBV6-6 and J is TRBJ2-7; D is possibly TRBD2 (5 bases). V lost 6 bases to trimming and J lost 6 bases, with 15 bases between them. CDR1 is MNHNY, CDR2 SVGAGI, per germline (reference sequence). The CDR3 has 13 residues. CDR3 in DNA: TGTGCCAGCAGCCGGGATTTGGGCGTCGAGCAGTACTTC. It yields the protein CASSRDLGVEQYF.

This clonotype was seen at least ten times. The rearrangement joins TRBV13 to TRBJ2-2; 7 nucleotides agree with TRBD2. The V segment lost 5 bases and the J segment 2 bases; nucleotides outside the gene matches: 5. Looked up from germline, CDR1 is PRHDT and CDR2 is FYEKMQ (reference sequence). The CDR3 runs to 15 residues. In DNA, the CDR3 is TGTGCCAGCAGCCTGCGACTAGCTAACACCGGGGAGCTGTTTTTT. It codes for CASSLRLANTGELFF.

This clonotype was seen a handful of times. The chain carries TRBV3-1 and TRBJ1-2, with a weak D call TRBD1 (6 bases). The CDR3 is made up of 14 amino acids. V lost 4 bases to trimming and J lost 4 bases, with 13 bases between them. CDR1 and CDR2 from the germline V gene are LGHDT and YNNKEL (reference sequence). The CDR3 coding sequence is TGTGCCAGCAGCCCCGCAGGACAGAGCTATGGCTACACCTTC. It is translated as CASSPAGQSYGYTF.

This clonotype occurred many times. The rearrangement uses TRBV27 and TRBJ1-1; D gene unclear. Germline assignment: CDR1 MNHEY and CDR2 SMNVEV (reference sequence). V dropped 5 bases and J dropped 10 bases, with 17 bases sitting between them. The length of the CDR3 is 13 residues. CDR3 sequence: CASSPSPEEGAFF. In DNA, the CDR3 is TGTGCCAGCAGTCCGTCCCCTGAGGAGGGAGCTTTCTTT.

This clonotype showed up just a few times. The J gene is TRBJ2-2, the V gene TRBV7-9; 12 bases fit TRBD2. The CDR3 has 16 amino acids. CDR1 is SEHNR, CDR2 FQNEAQ, per germline (reference sequence). J gave up 4 bases and V 5 bases, and 5 bases lay outside the gene matches. In DNA form, the CDR3 reads TGTGCCAGCAGCCCGACTAGCGGGAGAGGCACCGGGGAGCTGTTTTTT. Translation: CASSPTSGRGTGELFF.

The J gene is TRBJ1-2, the V gene TRBV29-1; D is ambiguous. In germline, CDR1 is SQVTM, CDR2 ANQGSEA. Deletions cut 3 bases from V and 8 bases from J, with 13 bases between. The CDR3 totals 12 residues. CDR3 loop: CSVETGLYGYTF. CDR3 sequence (DNA): TGCAGCGTTGAGACGGGGTTGTACGGCTACACCTTC.

Concerning this clonotype itself: The CDR3 does not close with the conserved phenylalanine or tryptophan, likely indicating a read error. This chain joins TRBV20-1 and TRBJ2-7, with 10 nucleotides matching TRBD2. V lost 0 bases to trimming and J lost 2 bases; unmatched junction nucleotides: 4. CDR1 is DFQATT, CDR2 SNEGSKA, per germline (reference sequence). The CDR3 extends over 15 amino acids. CDR3 sequence (DNA): TGCAGTGCTAGAGACGTAGCGGGAGGACCCTACGAGCAGTACCTC. As protein: CSARDVAGGPYEQYL.

This clonotype occurred a few times. The chain links TRBV6-5 to TRBJ2-5; 8 bases are shared with TRBD1. This CDR3 has 17 residues. V was clipped by 3 bases and J by 4 bases; unmatched bases: 13. Looked up from germline, CDR1 is MNHEY and CDR2 is SVGAGI. Here the CDR3 DNA reads TGTGCCAGCAGTTATGACGAGGACAGGGCGACCCCAGAGACCCAGTACTTC. This sequence encodes CASSYDEDRATPETQYF.

This clonotype was detected many times. The chain links TRBV7-8 to TRBJ1-4; D unresolved. The V end was cut by 4 bases, the J end by 5 bases, with 17 bases between. Germline-derived CDR1 and CDR2 are SGHVS and FQNEAQ. This CDR3 spans 16 amino acids. CDR3 region: CASSWTEETLNEKLFF. The CDR3 bases are TGTGCCAGCAGCTGGACCGAAGAGACCCTGAATGAAAAACTGTTTTTT. Together with reference TRBV7-8 and TRBJ1-4, the CDR3 gives the full variable domain: GAGVSQSPRYKVAKRGQDVALRCDPISGHVSLFWYQQALGQGPEFLTYFQNEAQLDKSGLPSDRFFAERPEGSVSTLKIQRTQQEDSAVYLCASSWTEETLNEKLFFGSGTQLSVL.

This chain uses TRBV7-9 with TRBJ1-2; no definite D call. The CDR3 runs 13 residues. Looked up from germline, CDR1 is SEHNR and CDR2 is FQNEAQ (reference sequence). V was trimmed by 6 bases and J by 2 bases, leaving 10 bases between them. CDR3 region: CASSQGENYGYTF. Written as DNA, the CDR3 is TGTGCCAGCAGTCAAGGTGAAAACTATGGCTACACCTTC.

On this clonotype itself: This may be a read error: a much more frequent sequence differs by one nucleotide. The V and J genes are TRBV7-9 and TRBJ1-3; maybe TRBD1 (5 bases). Germline CDR1 and CDR2: SEHNR and FQNEAQ (reference sequence). The CDR3 spans 15 residues. CDR3 protein: CASSNSGAPGDTIYF. CDR3 DNA sequence: TGTGCCAGCAGCAACAGCGGGGCACCTGGAGACACCATATATTTT.

This clonotype was recorded many times. The chain uses TRBV11-2 and TRBJ2-3, with 7 bases identical to TRBD1. The germline CDR1 and CDR2 sequences are SGHAT and FQNNGV. V shed 6 bases and J 4 bases; nucleotides not matched to a gene: 10. This CDR3 region has 15 residues. The CDR3 coding sequence is TGTGCCAGCAGTCGAATACAGGGGCGACCAGATACGCAGTATTTT. Translating it yields CASSRIQGRPDTQYF.